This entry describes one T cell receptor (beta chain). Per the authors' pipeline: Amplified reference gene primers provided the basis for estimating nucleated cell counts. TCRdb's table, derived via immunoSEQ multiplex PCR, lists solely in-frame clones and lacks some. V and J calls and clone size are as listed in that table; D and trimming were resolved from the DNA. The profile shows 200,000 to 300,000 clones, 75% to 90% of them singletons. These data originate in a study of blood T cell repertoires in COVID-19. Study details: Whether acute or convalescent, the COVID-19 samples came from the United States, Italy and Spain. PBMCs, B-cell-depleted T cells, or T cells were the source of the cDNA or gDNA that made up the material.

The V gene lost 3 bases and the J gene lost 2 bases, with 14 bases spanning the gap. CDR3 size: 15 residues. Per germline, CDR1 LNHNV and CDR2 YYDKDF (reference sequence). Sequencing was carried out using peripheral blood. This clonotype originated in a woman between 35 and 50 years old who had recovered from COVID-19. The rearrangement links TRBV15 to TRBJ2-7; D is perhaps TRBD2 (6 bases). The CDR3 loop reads CATSRGGTRAYEQYF. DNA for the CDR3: TGTGCCACCAGCAGGGGCGGGACGCGCGCCTACGAGCAGTACTTC.